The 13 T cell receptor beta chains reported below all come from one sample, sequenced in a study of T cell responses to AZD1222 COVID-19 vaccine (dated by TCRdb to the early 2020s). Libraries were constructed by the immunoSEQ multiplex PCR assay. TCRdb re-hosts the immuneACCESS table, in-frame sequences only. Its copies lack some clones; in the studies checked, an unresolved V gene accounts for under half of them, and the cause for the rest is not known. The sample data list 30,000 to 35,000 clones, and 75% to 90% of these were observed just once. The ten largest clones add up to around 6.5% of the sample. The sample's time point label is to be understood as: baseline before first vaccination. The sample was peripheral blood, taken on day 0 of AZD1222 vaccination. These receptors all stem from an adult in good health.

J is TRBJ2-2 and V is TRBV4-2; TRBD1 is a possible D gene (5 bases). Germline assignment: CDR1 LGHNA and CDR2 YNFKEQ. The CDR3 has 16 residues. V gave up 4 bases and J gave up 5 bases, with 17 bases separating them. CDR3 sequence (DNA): TGTGCCAGCAGCCTACCTTTTGACAGACGAACCGGGGAGCTGTTTTTT. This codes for CASSLPFDRRTGELFF.

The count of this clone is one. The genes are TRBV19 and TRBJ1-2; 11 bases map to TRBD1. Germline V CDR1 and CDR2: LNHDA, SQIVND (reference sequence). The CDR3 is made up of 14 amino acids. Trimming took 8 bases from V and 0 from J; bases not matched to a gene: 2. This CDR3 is CASRDRGSNYGYTF. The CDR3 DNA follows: TGTGCCAGTCGGGACAGGGGGTCTAACTATGGCTACACCTTC.

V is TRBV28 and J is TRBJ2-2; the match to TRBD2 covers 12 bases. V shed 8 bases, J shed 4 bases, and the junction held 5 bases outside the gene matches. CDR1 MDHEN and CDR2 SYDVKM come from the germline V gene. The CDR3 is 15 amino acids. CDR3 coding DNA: TGTGCCAGCCACACTAGCGGGGGGTTCACCGGGGAGCTGTTTTTT. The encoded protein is CASHTSGGFTGELFF.

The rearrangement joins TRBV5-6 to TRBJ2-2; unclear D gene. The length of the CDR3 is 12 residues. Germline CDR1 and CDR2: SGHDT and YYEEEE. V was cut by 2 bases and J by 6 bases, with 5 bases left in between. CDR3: CASSFVAGELFF. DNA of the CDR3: TGTGCCAGCAGCTTCGTAGCCGGGGAGCTGTTTTTT.

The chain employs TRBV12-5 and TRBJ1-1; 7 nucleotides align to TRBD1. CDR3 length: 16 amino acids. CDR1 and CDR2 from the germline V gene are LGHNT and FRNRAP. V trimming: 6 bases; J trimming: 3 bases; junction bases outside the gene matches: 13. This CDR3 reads CASGLNPGTAYTEAFF. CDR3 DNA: TGTGCTAGTGGGCTAAACCCCGGGACAGCTTACACTGAAGCTTTCTTT.

CDR3 nucleotide sequence: TGTGCCAGCAGTTACTCGGGCGGAGCTTTCTTT. Encoded protein: CASSYSGGAFF. The rearrangement links TRBV6-5 to TRBJ1-1; D not certain. The CDR3 covers 11 residues. Trimming removed 0 bases from V and 10 bases from J, with 6 bases in between. Germline V gene lookup returns CDR1 MNHEY and CDR2 SVGAGI.

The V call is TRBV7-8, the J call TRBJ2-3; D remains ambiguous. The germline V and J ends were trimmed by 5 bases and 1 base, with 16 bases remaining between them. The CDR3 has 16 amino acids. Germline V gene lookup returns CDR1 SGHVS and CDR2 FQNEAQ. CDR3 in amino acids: CASSLTNMAGTDTQYF. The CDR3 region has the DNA TGTGCCAGCAGCCTAACAAACATGGCCGGCACAGATACGCAGTATTTT.

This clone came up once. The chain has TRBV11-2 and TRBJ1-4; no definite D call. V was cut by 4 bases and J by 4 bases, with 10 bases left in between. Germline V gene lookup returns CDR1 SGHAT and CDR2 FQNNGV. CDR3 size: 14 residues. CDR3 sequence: CASSSGRGNEKLFF. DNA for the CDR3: TGTGCCAGCAGCTCTGGACGGGGTAATGAAAAACTGTTTTTT.

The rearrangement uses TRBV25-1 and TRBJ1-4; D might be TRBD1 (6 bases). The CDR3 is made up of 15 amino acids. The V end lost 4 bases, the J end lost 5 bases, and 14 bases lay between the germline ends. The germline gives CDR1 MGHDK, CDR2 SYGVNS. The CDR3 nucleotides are TGTGCCAGCAGTGTGGCGGGGGCACCAAATGAAAAACTGTTTTTT. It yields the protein CASSVAGAPNEKLFF.

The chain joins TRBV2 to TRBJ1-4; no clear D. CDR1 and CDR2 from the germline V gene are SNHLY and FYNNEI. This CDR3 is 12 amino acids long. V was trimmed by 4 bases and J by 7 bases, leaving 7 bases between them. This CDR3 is CASSVGSEKLFF. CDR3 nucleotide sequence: TGTGCCAGCAGTGTTGGGAGTGAAAAACTGTTTTTT.

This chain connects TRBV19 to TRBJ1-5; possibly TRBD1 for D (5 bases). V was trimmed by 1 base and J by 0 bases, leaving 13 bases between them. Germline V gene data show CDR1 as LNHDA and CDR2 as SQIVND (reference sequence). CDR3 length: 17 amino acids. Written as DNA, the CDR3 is TGTGCCAGTAGTATAGGGGGCGTCATTTATAGCAATCAGCCCCAGCATTTT. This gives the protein CASSIGGVIYSNQPQHF.

CDR3 protein: CASSIEPRGRANTEAFF. As DNA, the CDR3 is TGTGCCAGTAGTATAGAGCCGCGCGGCAGGGCGAACACTGAAGCTTTCTTT. The chain links TRBV19 to TRBJ1-1; the D gene is possibly TRBD1 (5 bases). The CDR3 consists of 17 residues. Trimming removed 0 bases from V and 1 base from J, with 15 bases in between. Germline V lookup: CDR1 LNHDA, CDR2 SQIVND (reference sequence).

As DNA, the CDR3 is TGTGCCAGCAGCTCCCAGACAGGGCTGAACACTGAAGCTTTCTTT. Its translation is CASSSQTGLNTEAFF. The chain recombines TRBV9 with TRBJ1-1; 7 bases agree with TRBD1. CDR1 SGDLS and CDR2 YYNGEE come from the germline V gene. J gave up 0 bases and V 4 bases, and 6 bases lay outside the gene matches. The CDR3 spans 15 residues.